These 26 T cell receptor beta chains came from one sample sequenced in a study of beta chain features in type 1 diabetes. The sequenced template was cDNA made from the entire isolated RNA. Measured with immunoSEQ multiplex PCR; TCRdb has only the in-frame clones, and not every one. This sample has some 900,000 clones, with 15% to 20% found just once. The specimen was naive CD4+ T cells from blood. The receptors here all came from a young woman in good health.

This chain joins TRBV4-3 and TRBJ1-1; perhaps TRBD1 as D (6 bases). With 0 bases removed from V and 7 bases from J, the gap between germline ends came to 15 bases. Germline V lookup: CDR1 LGHNA, CDR2 YSLEER. This CDR3 spans 15 amino acids. The CDR3 DNA follows: TGCGCCAGCAGCCAAGATTTCAGGGGCCGGGATGAAGCTTTCTTT. This encodes CASSQDFRGRDEAFF.

The chain is built from TRBV28 and TRBJ1-2; 8 bases agree with TRBD1. CDR1 and CDR2 (germline): MDHEN, SYDVKM. The V gene end was trimmed by 6 bases and the J gene end by 8 bases; junction bases not matched to a gene: 5. This CDR3 comprises 12 residues. CDR3 protein: CASRQQGEGYTF. CDR3 in DNA: TGTGCCAGCAGACAACAGGGGGAAGGCTACACCTTC.

This clone was seen a few times. V gene TRBV19 combines with J gene TRBJ2-3, with TRBD1 matching 8 bases. Trimming took 4 bases from V and 4 from J; bases not matched to a gene: 7. The length of the CDR3 is 15 residues. Germline assignment: CDR1 LNHDA and CDR2 SQIVND (reference sequence). CDR3: CASSREDRGPDTQYF. The DNA for the CDR3 is TGTGCCAGTAGTAGGGAAGACAGGGGACCAGATACGCAGTATTTT.

CDR3 in DNA: TGTGCCAGCAGCCAAGTCTTATGGGGACAGGGGTATCCTGGGGAGCTGTTTTTT. Its protein product is CASSQVLWGQGYPGELFF. V gene TRBV14 combines with J gene TRBJ2-2; 10 bases map to TRBD1. The J segment lost 8 bases and the V segment lost 1 base, leaving 13 bases of the junction unmatched. CDR1 SGHDN and CDR2 FVKESK come from the germline V gene. The CDR3 runs 18 residues.

This clone has only a few counts. The J gene is TRBJ1-2, the V gene TRBV6-5; D is unresolved. CDR3 length equals 14 residues. The V end lost 5 bases, the J end lost 4 bases, and 14 bases lay between the germline ends. CDR1 is MNHEY, CDR2 SVGAGI, per germline. Written as DNA, the CDR3 is TGTGCCAGCAGTCGAAGAGATCGGGGCTATGGCTACACCTTC. Translated: CASSRRDRGYGYTF.

This clone was counted between two and nine times. J is TRBJ2-1 and V is TRBV7-2; 13 nucleotides align to TRBD2. V lost 4 bases to trimming and J lost 9 bases; unmatched junction nucleotides: 3. Germline CDR1 is SGHTA and CDR2 is FQGNSA. This CDR3 is built from 14 residues. The CDR3 here is CASSSGLAGAEQFF. The CDR3, as DNA: TGTGCCAGCAGCTCCGGACTAGCGGGAGCTGAGCAGTTCTTC.

This clone was seen once. Other DNA sequences of this sample code for an identical CDR3. The chain carries TRBV5-1 and TRBJ2-3, with D unresolved. This CDR3 spans 13 amino acids. V lost 2 bases to trimming and J lost 1 base, with 5 bases between them. CDR1 SGHRS and CDR2 YFSETQ come from the germline V gene. CDR3 sequence reads: CASSFSGTDTQYF. The CDR3 nucleotides are TGCGCCAGCAGCTTTTCGGGCACAGATACGCAGTATTTT. Using reference TRBV5-1 and TRBJ2-3 for the parts outside the CDR3, the full variable domain is KAGVTQTPRYLIKTRGQQVTLSCSPISGHRSVSWYQQTPGQGLQFLFEYFSETQRNKGNFPGRFSGRQFSNSRSEMNVSTLELGDSALYLCASSFSGTDTQYFGPGTRLTVL.

The chain has TRBV6-5 and TRBJ2-1; D gene ambiguous. The CDR3 has 15 amino acids. V was trimmed by 0 bases and J by 1 base, leaving 7 bases between them. Germline assignment: CDR1 MNHEY and CDR2 SVGAGI. In DNA, the CDR3 is TGTGCCAGCAGTTACTCGGGGTTATCCTACAATGAGCAGTTCTTC. Its protein product is CASSYSGLSYNEQFF.

This clone was recorded a few times. The rearrangement uses TRBV18 and TRBJ2-5; unclear D gene. The CDR3 spans 14 residues. Germline CDR1 reads KGHSH; CDR2 reads LQKENI. V was pared by 1 base and J by 1 base, with 7 bases between. The chain's CDR3 is CASSPRSSQETQYF. The CDR3 DNA is TGTGCCAGCTCACCACGAAGCAGCCAAGAGACCCAGTACTTC. Combining the CDR3 with reference TRBV18 and TRBJ2-5 gives the whole variable domain NAGVMQNPRHLVRRRGQEARLRCSPMKGHSHVYWYRQLPEEGLKFMVYLQKENIIDESGMPKERFSAEFPKEGPSILRIQQVVRGDSAAYFCASSPRSSQETQYFGPGTRLLVL.

The chain carries TRBV28 and TRBJ1-4, with TRBD1 matching over 7 bases. Germline-derived CDR1 and CDR2 are MDHEN and SYDVKM. CDR3 length: 12 residues. With 10 bases clipped from V and 4 bases from J, the junction kept 3 bases outside the gene matches. CDR3 protein: CATGTVNEKLFF. The CDR3 DNA reads as TGTGCCACCGGGACAGTTAATGAAAAACTGTTTTTT.

CDR3 residues: CASSFPGIDEQFF. CDR3 nucleotide sequence: TGCGCCAGCAGCTTTCCCGGGATCGATGAGCAGTTCTTC. V gene TRBV5-1 combines with J gene TRBJ2-1; TRBD2 might be the D (5 bases). V was cut by 2 bases and J by 8 bases, with 11 bases left in between. Germline CDR1 and CDR2: SGHRS and YFSETQ. This CDR3 comprises 13 residues. The full variable domain, in which reference TRBV5-1 and TRBJ2-1 provide the parts outside the CDR3, is KAGVTQTPRYLIKTRGQQVTLSCSPISGHRSVSWYQQTPGQGLQFLFEYFSETQRNKGNFPGRFSGRQFSNSRSEMNVSTLELGDSALYLCASSFPGIDEQFFGPGTRLTVL.

The chain combines TRBV5-1 with TRBJ1-1; 9 positions agree with TRBD1. The V gene's germline CDR1 is SGHRS and CDR2 YFSETQ. Trimming at V came to 4 bases and at J to 8 bases, leaving 6 bases not matched to a gene. CDR3 length equals 13 residues. The CDR3 DNA follows: TGCGCCAGCAGCCCGTCCGGGACAGGGGAAGCTTTCTTT. Translated, it gives CASSPSGTGEAFF.

There are a few counts of this clone. This sequence joins TRBV9 and TRBJ2-1; 9 nucleotides line up with TRBD2. The CDR3 extends over 16 amino acids. The germline V gene encodes CDR1 SGDLS and CDR2 YYNGEE. The J segment lost 5 bases and the V segment lost 1 base, leaving 7 bases of the junction unmatched. The CDR3, as DNA: TGTGCCAGCAGCGTAACCCCAGCGGGAGGCCACAATGAGCAGTTCTTC. Amino acids: CASSVTPAGGHNEQFF.

The gene calls are TRBV9 and TRBJ2-5, with 7 bases fitting TRBD2. CDR3 length: 14 residues. The V and J ends lost 3 bases and 5 bases, in that order; junction bases with no gene match: 7. Germline V lookup: CDR1 SGDLS, CDR2 YYNGEE. The CDR3 sequence is CASSAGEGRETQYF. CDR3 nucleotide sequence: TGTGCCAGCAGCGCGGGGGAGGGCCGGGAGACCCAGTACTTC.

J is TRBJ2-2 and V is TRBV6-5, with a tentative D call TRBD1 (6 bases). Germline CDR1 is MNHEY and CDR2 is SVGAGI. This CDR3 contains 14 residues. The ends were cut back, 7 bases at V and 4 bases at J, with 13 bases in the middle. CDR3 sequence reads: CASTSTGRTGELFF. CDR3 coding DNA: TGTGCCAGCACCTCAACAGGGCGCACCGGGGAGCTGTTTTTT.

This chain connects TRBV18 to TRBJ2-7; D is possibly TRBD1 or TRBD2 (5 bases each). The CDR3 spans 14 residues. V was shortened by 3 bases and J by 0 bases, with 9 bases between the two germline ends. Germline lookup yields CDR1 KGHSH and CDR2 LQKENI. The CDR3 spells CASSPGDASYEQYF. The CDR3, as DNA: TGTGCCAGCTCACCCGGGGACGCCTCCTACGAGCAGTACTTC. Based on the CDR3 plus reference TRBV18 and TRBJ2-7, the full variable domain is NAGVMQNPRHLVRRRGQEARLRCSPMKGHSHVYWYRQLPEEGLKFMVYLQKENIIDESGMPKERFSAEFPKEGPSILRIQQVVRGDSAAYFCASSPGDASYEQYFGPGTRLTVT.

V is TRBV7-8 and J is TRBJ2-7; 9 nucleotides match TRBD1. The V gene's germline CDR1 is SGHVS and CDR2 FQNEAQ. This CDR3 contains 16 residues. Germline trimming cut 4 bases from V and 3 bases from J; bases unmatched to any gene: 10. Here the CDR3 reads CASSSTEGQGYYEQYF. The CDR3, as DNA: TGTGCCAGCAGCTCAACCGAGGGACAGGGTTACTACGAGCAGTACTTC. Looking up the rest from reference TRBV7-8 and TRBJ2-7 gives the full variable domain: GAGVSQSPRYKVAKRGQDVALRCDPISGHVSLFWYQQALGQGPEFLTYFQNEAQLDKSGLPSDRFFAERPEGSVSTLKIQRTQQEDSAVYLCASSSTEGQGYYEQYFGPGTRLTVT.

The CDR3 sequence is CASTRRLAVYNEQFF. In DNA form, the CDR3 reads TGTGCCAGCACCCGGAGGCTAGCAGTCTACAATGAGCAGTTCTTC. The chain links TRBV5-6 to TRBJ2-1; D is possibly TRBD2 (5 bases). The CDR3 contains 15 residues. The germline gives CDR1 SGHDT, CDR2 YYEEEE. V gave up 6 bases and J gave up 3 bases, with 16 bases separating them.

This clone has only a few counts. This rearrangement joins TRBV7-9 to TRBJ1-3, with D possibly TRBD1 on 6 matching bases. V shed 6 bases and J shed 0 bases, with 9 bases lying between them. The CDR3 has 14 residues. In germline, CDR1 is SEHNR, CDR2 FQNEAQ (reference sequence). The CDR3 region has the DNA TGTGCCAGCAGATTGGACAGCTCTGGAAACACCATATATTTT. This sequence encodes CASRLDSSGNTIYF.

This clone was counted between two and nine times. The rearrangement links TRBV21-1 to TRBJ2-5; the listed D gene, TRBD2, was not tested against the DNA. TRBV21-1 represents a pseudogene. The CDR3 sequence is 16 residues long. Here the CDR3 reads CASSPRLGRVQETQYF. CDR3 nucleotide sequence: TGTGCCAGCAGCCCACGACTAGGTCGGGTCCAAGAGACCCAGTACTTC.

The chain has TRBV7-2 and TRBJ2-7; 14 bases align to TRBD2. Germline V gene data show CDR1 as SGHTA and CDR2 as FQGNSA. V shed 5 bases, J shed 2 bases, and the junction held 5 bases outside the gene matches. This CDR3 region has 16 residues. Here the CDR3 reads CASSPWTSGRTYEQYF. CDR3 nucleotide sequence: TGTGCCAGCAGCCCCTGGACTAGCGGGAGGACCTACGAGCAGTACTTC.

The CDR3 nucleotides are TGTGCCAGCAGCGTGGACAGCCCCGGGACTGAAGCTTTCTTT. Translated: CASSVDSPGTEAFF. The chain has TRBV9 and TRBJ1-1; D is possibly TRBD1 (6 bases). The CDR3 covers 14 residues. V was cut by 2 bases and J by 5 bases, with 13 bases left in between. Germline V CDR1 and CDR2: SGDLS, YYNGEE. Supplemented by reference TRBV9 and TRBJ1-1, the full variable domain reads DSGVTQTPKHLITATGQRVTLRCSPRSGDLSVYWYQQSLDQGLQFLIQYYNGEERAKGNILERFSAQQFPDLHSELNLSSLELGDSALYFCASSVDSPGTEAFFGQGTRLTVV.

The chain recombines TRBV5-1 with TRBJ2-5; 9 positions match TRBD1. The ends lost 3 bases at V and 5 bases at J; junction bases unmatched: 14. CDR1 and CDR2 from the germline V gene are SGHRS and YFSETQ. The CDR3 is 17 amino acids. The CDR3 nucleotides are TGCGCCAGCAGCTCCTCCCCCGGGGGACAGGGTGATGAGACCCAGTACTTC. Its translation: CASSSSPGGQGDETQYF.

This clone appeared a few times. The chain is built from TRBV10-1 and TRBJ2-7, with TRBD1 identical over 8 bases. The CDR3 contains 12 residues. Per the germline V gene, CDR1 is WNHNN and CDR2 is SYGVQD (reference sequence). Trimming took 8 bases from V and 9 from J; bases not matched to a gene: 9. The CDR3 loop is CASVAGGAWQYF. The CDR3 DNA sequence: TGCGCCAGCGTCGCAGGGGGCGCGTGGCAGTACTTC.

This clone was seen a few times. This specimen includes other DNA sequences encoding the same CDR3. The chain recombines TRBV18 with TRBJ1-5; D not certain. The CDR3 is 14 residues long. Germline V gene data show CDR1 as KGHSH and CDR2 as LQKENI. Trimming left V 2 bases short and J 0 bases short, with 5 bases between. This chain's CDR3 is CASSPTYSNQPQHF. The CDR3 coding sequence is TGTGCCAGCTCACCAACGTATAGCAATCAGCCCCAGCATTTT.

CDR3 amino acids: CASSPEAGRRYEQFF. The CDR3, as DNA: TGCGCCAGCAGCCCCGAGGCTGGGCGTAGGTATGAGCAGTTCTTC. The V call is TRBV5-1, the J call TRBJ2-1; no firm D call. V gave up 4 bases and J gave up 8 bases, with 19 bases separating them. Germline V gives CDR1 SGHRS, CDR2 YFSETQ. The CDR3 is 15 residues long. Full variable domain (remainder filled in from reference TRBV5-1 and TRBJ2-1): KAGVTQTPRYLIKTRGQQVTLSCSPISGHRSVSWYQQTPGQGLQFLFEYFSETQRNKGNFPGRFSGRQFSNSRSEMNVSTLELGDSALYLCASSPEAGRRYEQFFGPGTRLTVL.